Each of the 27 T cell receptor beta chains below was sequenced from the same sample in a study of blood T cell repertoires in COVID-19. Measured with immunoSEQ multiplex PCR; TCRdb has only the in-frame clones, and not every one. Among about 96,000 clones listed, roughly 90% were seen once. The source material was peripheral blood. All receptors derive from a human donor with COVID-19, enrolled during active disease. The donor label of this sample is uncertain.

The chain uses TRBV19 and TRBJ2-7; TRBD1 might be the D (7 bases). CDR3 length: 15 amino acids. The V gene lost 0 bases and the J gene lost 3 bases, with 12 bases spanning the gap. Per the germline V gene, CDR1 is LNHDA and CDR2 is SQIVND (reference sequence). The CDR3 DNA follows: TGTGCCAGTAGTATAGAGGAGGGGGCGTTCTACGAGCAGTACTTC. Its protein is CASSIEEGAFYEQYF.

This clone was seen once. The chain recombines TRBV12-5 with TRBJ2-1; the match to TRBD2 covers 8 bases. The V gene end was trimmed by 7 bases and the J gene end by 0 bases; junction bases not matched to a gene: 2. The germline gives CDR1 LGHNT, CDR2 FRNRAP. The CDR3 spans 14 residues. The CDR3 sequence: CASASGSSYNEQFF. The CDR3 DNA reads as TGTGCTAGTGCCAGCGGGAGCTCCTACAATGAGCAGTTCTTC.

This chain connects TRBV19 to TRBJ1-2; perhaps TRBD1 as D (5 bases). The CDR3 totals 14 residues. V was cut by 7 bases and J by 4 bases, with 16 bases left in between. Looked up from germline, CDR1 is LNHDA and CDR2 is SQIVND (reference sequence). CDR3 region: CASTPGTSSYGYTF. The CDR3 region has the DNA TGTGCCAGTACCCCAGGGACTTCGAGCTATGGCTACACCTTC.

The chain joins TRBV10-3 to TRBJ2-7; 7 positions agree with TRBD2. In germline, CDR1 is ENHRY, CDR2 SYGVKD. The CDR3 is made up of 13 amino acids. V lost 11 bases and J lost 0; bases outside the gene matches: 7. CDR3 loop: CAGTGGSSYEQYF. The CDR3 bases are TGTGCCGGCACGGGGGGAAGCTCCTACGAGCAGTACTTC.

This chain uses TRBV18 with TRBJ1-2; unclear D gene. The V end lost 0 bases, the J end lost 3 bases, and 5 bases lay between the germline ends. Germline lookup yields CDR1 KGHSH and CDR2 LQKENI. The CDR3 runs to 13 residues. CDR3 DNA: TGTGCCAGCTCACCACCGGCGGACTATGGCTACACCTTC. Its translation: CASSPPADYGYTF.

CDR3 loop: CASSLVAGGSYEQYF. The CDR3 nucleotides are TGTGCCAGCAGCTTGGTGGCAGGGGGATCCTACGAGCAGTACTTC. The chain links TRBV5-5 to TRBJ2-7; 7 positions agree with TRBD1. The CDR3 consists of 15 residues. V was pared by 0 bases and J by 1 base, with 4 bases of the junction left unmatched. Germline V gene sequence: CDR1 SGHKS, CDR2 YYEKEE (reference sequence).

V and J are TRBV12-5 and TRBJ2-3, with TRBD2 as a possible D gene (5 bases). Germline assignment: CDR1 LGHNT and CDR2 FRNRAP. Between the trimmed V and J ends, which lost 1 base and 6 bases, there was a span of 8 bases. CDR3 length equals 13 residues. CDR3 nucleotide sequence: TGTGCTAGTGGTTTGGACGGCGGGGATACGCAGTATTTT. Translated: CASGLDGGDTQYF.

The chain uses TRBV7-2 and TRBJ2-2; 10 nucleotides match TRBD2. The CDR3 length is 17 residues. Trimming took 3 bases from V and 1 from J; bases not matched to a gene: 5. Germline V gene sequence: CDR1 SGHTA, CDR2 FQGNSA. As DNA, the CDR3 is TGTGCCAGCAGCTTCGTAGCGGGGGGTCTGAACACCGGGGAGCTGTTTTTT. It is translated as CASSFVAGGLNTGELFF.

This clone was seen only once. The chain is built from TRBV27 and TRBJ1-1; 7 bases agree with TRBD1. The CDR3 extends over 14 amino acids. The germline V gene encodes CDR1 MNHEY and CDR2 SMNVEV (reference sequence). Unmatched junction bases numbered 3, after V lost 5 bases and J lost 0 bases. CDR3 DNA: TGTGCCAGCAGTAAACAGGGGATGAACACTGAAGCTTTCTTT. Its translation: CASSKQGMNTEAFF.

V usage is TRBV6-5 and J usage is TRBJ1-5; D remains ambiguous. V lost 0 bases and J 4 bases, leaving 7 bases between the germline ends. Germline values: CDR1 MNHEY, CDR2 SVGAGI. The length of the CDR3 is 14 residues. CDR3: CASSYSRENQPQHF. CDR3 nucleotide sequence: TGTGCCAGCAGTTACTCGAGAGAAAATCAGCCCCAGCATTTT.

This chain uses TRBV18 with TRBJ1-5, with D uncertain. V was trimmed by 0 bases and J by 7 bases, leaving 4 bases between them. CDR3 length equals 12 residues. Germline V gene data show CDR1 as KGHSH and CDR2 as LQKENI. CDR3 DNA: TGTGCCAGCTCACCACCCGGGCAGCCCCAGCATTTT. Amino acids: CASSPPGQPQHF.

This chain uses TRBV28 with TRBJ1-1; the D gene is possibly TRBD1 (5 bases). Trimming removed 8 bases from V and 0 bases from J, with 7 bases in between. The germline gives CDR1 MDHEN, CDR2 SYDVKM. This CDR3 contains 12 residues. The DNA of the CDR3 is TGTGCCAGCGACAGTTTGAACACTGAAGCTTTCTTT. It yields the protein CASDSLNTEAFF.

V is TRBV7-9 and J is TRBJ2-7; 7 nucleotides match TRBD1. Trimming at V came to 1 base and at J to 5 bases, leaving 2 bases not matched to a gene. Per the germline V gene, CDR1 is SEHNR and CDR2 is FQNEAQ (reference sequence). This CDR3 has 13 amino acids. In DNA form, the CDR3 reads TGTGCCAGCAGCTTAGACAGGGGCGACGAGCAGTACTTC. Protein product: CASSLDRGDEQYF.

The V gene is TRBV7-9, the J gene TRBJ2-6, with 8 positions matching TRBD1. CDR1 SEHNR and CDR2 FQNEAQ come from the germline V gene (reference sequence). This CDR3 spans 16 amino acids. The J segment lost 4 bases and the V segment lost 5 bases, leaving 7 bases of the junction unmatched. CDR3 in amino acids: CASSHQGALGANVLTF. In DNA, the CDR3 is TGTGCCAGCAGCCATCAGGGGGCGCTAGGGGCCAACGTCCTGACTTTC.

The chain is built from TRBV6-5 and TRBJ2-7; TRBD1 agrees at 10 bases. Trimming at V came to 4 bases and at J to 2 bases, leaving 5 bases not matched to a gene. The germline gives CDR1 MNHEY, CDR2 SVGAGI. The CDR3 spans 15 residues. The DNA for the CDR3 is TGTGCCAGCAGTTCCCCGGGACAGGGGACCTACGAGCAGTACTTC. The encoded protein is CASSSPGQGTYEQYF.

The chain employs TRBV27 and TRBJ1-4; tentatively, D is TRBD1 (5 bases). Germline V lookup: CDR1 MNHEY, CDR2 SMNVEV (reference sequence). The CDR3 spans 14 residues. Trimming pared 5 bases from V and 4 bases from J, leaving 11 bases between. CDR3 sequence (DNA): TGTGCCAGCAGTCACGGGAGGGGTAATGAAAAACTGTTTTTT. It yields the protein CASSHGRGNEKLFF.

The rearrangement joins TRBV19 to TRBJ2-2, with D possibly matching TRBD1 (6 bases). Between the trimmed V and J ends, which lost 3 bases and 2 bases, there was a span of 10 bases. CDR1 LNHDA and CDR2 SQIVND come from the germline V gene (reference sequence). The CDR3 has 15 amino acids. The CDR3 nucleotides are TGTGCCAGTAGTATTGGACAGCCCAACACCGGGGAGCTGTTTTTT. Its translation: CASSIGQPNTGELFF.

V and J are TRBV3-1 (or the pseudogene TRBV3-2) and TRBJ2-2; 7 bases fit TRBD1. The CDR3 extends over 14 amino acids. After removal of 2 bases from V and 7 bases from J, the junction contained 4 bases not matched to a gene. The germline V gene has CDR1 LGHDT and CDR2 YNNKEL (reference sequence). Written as DNA, the CDR3 is TGTGCCAGCAGCCAAATGGGGACAGTCGGGGAGCTGTTTTTT. It translates to CASSQMGTVGELFF.

This chain connects TRBV7-6 to TRBJ2-1; perhaps TRBD1 as D (6 bases). This CDR3 comprises 15 residues. Germline lookup yields CDR1 SGHVS and CDR2 FNYEAQ. V lost 5 bases to trimming and J lost 4 bases, with 15 bases between them. CDR3 sequence: CASSLRTAIYNEQFF. For the CDR3, the DNA is TGTGCCAGCAGCCTCAGGACAGCCATATACAATGAGCAGTTCTTC.

The chain has TRBV2 and TRBJ2-7; no firm D call. Trimming took off 8 bases at V and 1 base at J, with 9 bases between the two ends. Germline V gene lookup returns CDR1 SNHLY and CDR2 FYNNEI. This CDR3 has 12 amino acids. For the CDR3, the DNA is TGTGCCAGCGCTTCCGGGTCCTACGAGCAGTACTTC. Protein product: CASASGSYEQYF.

The J gene is TRBJ2-2, the V gene TRBV11-2; the match to TRBD1 covers 8 bases. After removal of 5 bases from V and 4 bases from J, the junction contained 6 bases not matched to a gene. Germline V gene sequence: CDR1 SGHAT, CDR2 FQNNGV. The CDR3 covers 15 residues. This CDR3 is CASSARDRSTGELFF. The CDR3, as DNA: TGTGCCAGCAGCGCCCGGGACAGGTCCACCGGGGAGCTGTTTTTT.

The gene calls are TRBV5-1 and TRBJ2-3; 8 bases agree with TRBD2. Germline CDR1 and CDR2: SGHRS and YFSETQ. Germline trimming cut 5 bases from V and 4 bases from J; bases unmatched to any gene: 9. This CDR3 has 15 amino acids. CDR3 nucleotide sequence: TGCGCCAGCAGTTCGGCGGGAGGAGGTGCAGATACGCAGTATTTT. Amino acids: CASSSAGGGADTQYF.

The rearrangement joins TRBV3-1 (or the pseudogene TRBV3-2) to TRBJ2-4, with 7 bases identical to TRBD2. V shed 3 bases, J shed 7 bases, and the junction held 6 bases outside the gene matches. The CDR3 runs to 14 residues. The V gene's germline CDR1 is LGHDT and CDR2 YNNKEL (reference sequence). CDR3 residues: CASSQRLARNIQYF. DNA for the CDR3: TGTGCCAGCAGCCAGAGACTAGCCCGGAACATTCAGTACTTC.

The V gene is TRBV9, the J gene TRBJ2-7; 12 nucleotides agree with TRBD2. CDR1 SGDLS and CDR2 YYNGEE come from the germline V gene. The CDR3 spans 15 residues. Unmatched junction bases numbered 3, after V lost 3 bases and J lost 2 bases. The CDR3 loop is CASSAGLAGTYEQYF. CDR3 nucleotide sequence: TGTGCCAGCAGCGCTGGACTAGCGGGAACCTACGAGCAGTACTTC.

This clone was seen a few times. The chain is built from TRBV18 and TRBJ2-6; D is perhaps TRBD2 (6 bases). This CDR3 spans 17 amino acids. Germline loops: CDR1 KGHSH, CDR2 LQKENI. V lost 3 bases and J lost 0, with 12 bases in between. The CDR3 region has the DNA TGTGCCAGCTCACCGGAGGGCAAAGCCTCTGGGGCCAACGTCCTGACTTTC. Translated, it gives CASSPEGKASGANVLTF.

The rearrangement uses TRBV27 and TRBJ2-1; the D gene is possibly TRBD2 (5 bases). There are 15 residues in the CDR3. Germline values: CDR1 MNHEY, CDR2 SMNVEV (reference sequence). Trimming stripped 6 bases from V and 3 bases from J, with 15 bases between. This CDR3 reads CASSPSRENYNEQFF. CDR3 nucleotide sequence: TGTGCCAGCAGCCCGTCCCGGGAAAACTACAATGAGCAGTTCTTC.

The rearrangement links TRBV5-6 to TRBJ1-1, with unresolved D. The CDR3 loop spans 13 amino acids. Germline CDR1 SGHDT, CDR2 YYEEEE. Trimming took 4 bases from V and 4 from J, leaving 11 bases between them. The CDR3 here is CASSPALFTEAFF. The CDR3 region has the DNA TGTGCCAGCAGCCCAGCGTTGTTCACTGAAGCTTTCTTT.